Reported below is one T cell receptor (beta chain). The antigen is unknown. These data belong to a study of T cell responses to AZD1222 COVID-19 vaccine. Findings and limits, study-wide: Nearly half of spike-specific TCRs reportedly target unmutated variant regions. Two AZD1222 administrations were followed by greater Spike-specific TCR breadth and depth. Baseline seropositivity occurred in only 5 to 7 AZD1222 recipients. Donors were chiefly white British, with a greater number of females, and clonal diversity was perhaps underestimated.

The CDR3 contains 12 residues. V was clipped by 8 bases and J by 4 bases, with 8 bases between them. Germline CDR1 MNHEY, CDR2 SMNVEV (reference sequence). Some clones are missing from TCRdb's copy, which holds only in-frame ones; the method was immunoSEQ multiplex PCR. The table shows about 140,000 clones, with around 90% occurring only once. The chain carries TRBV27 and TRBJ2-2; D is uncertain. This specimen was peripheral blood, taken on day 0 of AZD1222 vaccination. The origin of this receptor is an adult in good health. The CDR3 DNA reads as TGTGCCAGCTATATGGTCACCGGGGAGCTGTTTTTT. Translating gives CASYMVTGELFF.